This TCR beta chain was captured by sequencing in a study of OX40 agonist ivuxolimab in advanced cancers. The junction had 4 bases not matched to a gene; V was cut back by 0 bases and J by 6 bases. CDR1 is SGHTA and CDR2 is FQGTGA in the germline V gene. CDR3 size: 15 residues. Libraries were prepared by immunoSEQ multiplex PCR; TCRdb keeps only in-frame clonotypes and omits some of them. The sample includes tens of thousands of clones, around 83% of them seen just once. This clone was observed a few times. This same CDR3 is encoded by further DNA sequences in the sample. Specimen: CD4+ or CD8+ T cells sorted from blood, collected in a trial of the OX40 agonist ivuxolimab. The receptor was derived from an adult with an advanced solid tumor such as melanoma, head and neck, liver or kidney cancer. The J gene is TRBJ2-3, the V gene TRBV7-3; TRBD2 agrees at 9 bases. CDR3 amino acids: CASSLTSGRVDTQYF. DNA for the CDR3: TGTGCCAGCAGCTTAACTAGCGGGAGAGTTGATACGCAGTATTTT.